This passage covers 9 T cell receptor beta chains from one sample sequenced in a study of spatial heterogeneity in lung cancer. The study, taken as a whole, reports: Tumoral mutation counts were tracked by counts of expanded intratumoral alpha and beta TCRs.

Which antigens these TCRs recognize remains unknown. Time point defined: sample taken at primary tumor resection. TCRdb analysed the 5' RACE reads with MiXCR anew, one entry per CDR3 protein. The table records about 1,400 distinct CDR3 sequences, roughly 22% of them present only once. Specimen: lung tumor tissue, collected at surgery. The receptors originated from a male donor with early-stage non-small cell lung cancer.

This clonotype was observed a few times. A library made for alpha chains picked up this beta chain off target, so its size means little. The chain employs TRBV6-6 and TRBJ2-3, with D hard to call. This CDR3 spans 11 amino acids. Germline V CDR1 and CDR2: MNHNY, SVGAGI (reference sequence). The V gene lost 3 bases and the J gene lost 6 bases, with 4 bases spanning the gap. The CDR3 DNA reads TGTGCCAGCAGTTATTCGGATACGCAGTATTTT. Residues: CASSYSDTQYF.

Details on this clonotype: In a library made to pick up alpha chains, this beta chain is a stray read with a size that means little. The rearrangement links TRBV20-1 to TRBJ1-2; TRBD1 matches 9 bases. This CDR3 contains 12 residues. Germline V gives CDR1 DFQATT, CDR2 SNEGSKA (reference sequence). J gave up 4 bases and V 5 bases, and 2 bases lay outside the gene matches. CDR3 protein: CSAGTGPYGYTF. CDR3 DNA: TGCAGTGCTGGGACAGGGCCCTATGGCTACACCTTC.

This clonotype is large (0.1 to 1%). As an off-target read in a library built for alpha chains, this beta chain has a frequency of little significance. The rearrangement links TRBV20-1 to TRBJ2-7, with D possibly being TRBD2 (5 bases). Trimming shortened V by 3 bases and J by 1 base, and 10 bases separated the two germline ends. From germline, CDR1 is DFQATT and CDR2 SNEGSKA (reference sequence). This CDR3 has 13 residues. CDR3 DNA: TGCAGTGCTAGGTTTGGCGGGTCCTACGAGCAGTACTTC. It codes for CSARFGGSYEQYF.

To note about this clonotype: Because the library targeted alpha chains, this beta chain is an off-target read whose size means little. The V call is TRBV9, the J call TRBJ2-5, with 7 bases aligning to TRBD2. CDR3 size: 15 residues. Trimming removed 4 bases from V and 5 bases from J; junction bases left unmatched: 11. Germline loops: CDR1 SGDLS, CDR2 YYNGEE. In nucleotides, the CDR3 is TGTGCCAGCAGCCCGAGCGGGACTCGACGGGAGACCCAGTACTTC. Amino acids: CASSPSGTRRETQYF.

Sample share makes this clonotype large. Found in a library prepared for alpha chains, this beta chain is an off-target read, and its abundance has little meaning. This chain joins TRBV20-1 and TRBJ2-2; the D gene could be TRBD1 or TRBD2 (6 bases each). CDR1 is DFQATT, CDR2 SNEGSKA, per germline (reference sequence). Trimming left V 2 bases short and J 6 bases short, with 10 bases between. This CDR3 has 13 amino acids. CDR3 nucleotides: TGCAGTGCTAGATCGGGGGCCTCCGGGGAGCTGTTTTTT. It specifies CSARSGASGELFF.

This clonotype is large by share. With the library built for alpha chains, this beta chain is off target and its frequency is not meaningful. V usage is TRBV29-1 and J usage is TRBJ2-5; D assignment may be TRBD1 or TRBD2 (7 bases each). The germline CDR1 and CDR2 sequences are SQVTM and ANQGSEA. Between the trimmed V and J ends, which lost 7 bases and 3 bases, there was a span of 9 bases. This CDR3 has 11 amino acids. CDR3 sequence reads: CSAGGEETQYF. The CDR3 DNA reads TGCAGCGCAGGGGGGGAAGAGACCCAGTACTTC.

This clonotype was counted a few times. The library was prepared for alpha chains; this beta chain is a stray read, so its frequency means little. This chain uses TRBV7-2 with TRBJ2-1; TRBD1 is a possible D gene (6 bases). V lost 5 bases and J lost 7, with 12 bases in between. In germline, CDR1 is SGHTA, CDR2 FQGNSA. The CDR3 loop spans 13 amino acids. CDR3 bases: TGTGCCAGCAGCGTTGGACAGTTGAATGAGCAGTTCTTC. Amino acids: CASSVGQLNEQFF.

In its sample, this clonotype was seen a few times. This beta chain is off target for a library built for alpha chains, so its abundance means little. The gene calls are TRBV6-5 and TRBJ2-5, with D unresolved. The CDR3 consists of 14 residues. With 7 bases removed from V and 0 bases from J, the gap between germline ends came to 12 bases. The germline V gene encodes CDR1 MNHEY and CDR2 SVGAGI. In DNA form, the CDR3 reads TGTGCCAGCAAAGCCAGGATGTACCAAGAGACCCAGTACTTC. It specifies CASKARMYQETQYF.

This clonotype was picked up a small number of times. A library made for alpha chains picked up this beta chain off target, so its size means little. The J gene is TRBJ2-3, the V gene TRBV2, with TRBD2 matching over 7 bases. The CDR3 totals 14 residues. Germline trimming cut 10 bases from V and 1 base from J; bases unmatched to any gene: 8. The germline CDR1 and CDR2 sequences are SNHLY and FYNNEI. CDR3 in DNA: TGTGCCACGCAGACTAGCCGCGGCACAGATACGCAGTATTTT. This sequence encodes CATQTSRGTDTQYF.